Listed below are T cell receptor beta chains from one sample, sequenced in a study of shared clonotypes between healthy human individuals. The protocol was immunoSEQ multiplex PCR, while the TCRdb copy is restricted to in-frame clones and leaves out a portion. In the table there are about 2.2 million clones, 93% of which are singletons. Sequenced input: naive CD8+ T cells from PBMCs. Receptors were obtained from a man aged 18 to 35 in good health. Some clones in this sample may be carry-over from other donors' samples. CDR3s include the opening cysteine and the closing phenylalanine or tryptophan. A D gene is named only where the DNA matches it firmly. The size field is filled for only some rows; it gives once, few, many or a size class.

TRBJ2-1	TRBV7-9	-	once	CASSSVDGREQFF	TGTGCCAGCAGTTCGGTTGATGGGCGTGAGCAGTTCTTC
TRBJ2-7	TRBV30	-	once	CAWSGGTPSRGEQYF	TGTGCCTGGAGTGGGGGGACTCCCTCCAGGGGTGAGCAGTACTTC
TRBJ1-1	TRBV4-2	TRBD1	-	CASSQPTGGNTEAFF	TGTGCCAGCAGCCAACCCACAGGGGGGAACACTGAAGCTTTCTTT
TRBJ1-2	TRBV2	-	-	CASSERPGIYGYTF	TGTGCCAGCAGTGAAAGACCAGGCATCTATGGCTACACCTTC
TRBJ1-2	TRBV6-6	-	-	CASSYLGGEWVYGYTF	TGTGCCAGCAGTTACCTGGGGGGGGAATGGGTCTATGGCTACACCTTC
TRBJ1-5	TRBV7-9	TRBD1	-	CASSPGQPEGNQPQHF	TGTGCCAGCAGCCCGGGACAGCCCGAGGGCAATCAGCCCCAGCATTTT
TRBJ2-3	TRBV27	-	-	CASSPHPGTATDTQYF	TGTGCCAGCAGTCCCCACCCCGGGACCGCGACAGATACGCAGTATTTT
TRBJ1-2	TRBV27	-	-	CASSSKGRGGANYGYTF	TGTGCCAGCAGTTCTAAAGGACGCGGGGGAGCTAACTATGGCTACACCTTC
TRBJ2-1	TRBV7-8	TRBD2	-	CASSPRLAGTINNEQFF	TGTGCCAGCAGCCCCAGACTAGCGGGAACAATTAACAATGAGCAGTTCTTC
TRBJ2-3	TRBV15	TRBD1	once	CATSTSTGGDQSDTQYF	TGTGCCACCAGCACCTCAACAGGGGGCGATCAGTCAGATACGCAGTATTTT
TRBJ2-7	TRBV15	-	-	CATSRDVTEQYF	TGTGCCACCAGCAGAGATGTAACGGAGCAGTACTTC
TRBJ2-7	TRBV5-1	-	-	CASSGGAGAYEQYF	TGCGCCAGCAGCGGGGGGGCGGGAGCCTACGAGCAGTACTTC
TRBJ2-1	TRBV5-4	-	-	CASSLNYNEQFF	TGTGCCAGCAGCCTAAACTACAATGAGCAGTTCTTC
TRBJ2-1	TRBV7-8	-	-	CASSSEHIEQFF	TGTGCCAGCAGCTCCGAACACATTGAGCAGTTCTTC
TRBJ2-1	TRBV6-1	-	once	CASKGLSSYNEQFF	TGTGCCAGTAAGGGACTGAGCTCCTACAATGAGCAGTTCTTC
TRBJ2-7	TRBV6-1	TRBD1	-	CASSPHRGPSYEQYF	TGTGCCAGCAGCCCGCACAGGGGCCCGTCCTACGAGCAGTACTTC
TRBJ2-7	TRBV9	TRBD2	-	CASSLGAGGSYEQYF	TGTGCCAGCAGCCTTGGGGCGGGAGGTTCGTACGAGCAGTACTTC
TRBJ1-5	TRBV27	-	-	CASSPGRNQPQHF	TGTGCCAGCAGTCCCGGACGGAATCAGCCCCAGCATTTT
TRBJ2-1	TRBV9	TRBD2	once	CASSERLALNNEQFF	TGTGCCAGCAGCGAAAGACTAGCGCTAAACAATGAGCAGTTCTTC
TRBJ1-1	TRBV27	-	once	CASSPSSGEKNTEAFF	TGTGCCAGCAGTCCCAGCTCGGGAGAAAAAAACACTGAAGCTTTCTTT
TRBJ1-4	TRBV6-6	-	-	CASSATPGRINEKLFF	TGTGCCAGCAGTGCTACACCGGGACGGATCAATGAAAAACTGTTTTTT
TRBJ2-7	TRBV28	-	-	CASSFQQVIEEQYF	TGTGCCAGCAGTTTCCAGCAGGTCATCGAAGAGCAGTACTTC
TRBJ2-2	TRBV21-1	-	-	CASSSEEGTGELFF	TGTGCCAGCAGCAGCGAAGAAGGCACCGGGGAGCTGTTTTTT
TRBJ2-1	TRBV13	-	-	CASSFLSDERRPYNEQFF	TGTGCCAGCAGCTTCCTATCGGATGAGAGAAGACCCTACAATGAGCAGTTCTTC
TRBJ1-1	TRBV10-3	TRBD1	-	CATKRDSKNTEAFF	TGTGCCACCAAAAGGGACAGCAAGAACACTGAAGCTTTCTTT
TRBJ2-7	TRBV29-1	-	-	CSVYGETYEQYF	TGCAGCGTTTACGGGGAAACCTACGAGCAGTACTTC
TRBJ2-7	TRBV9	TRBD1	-	CASGQGAYEQYF	TGTGCCTCCGGACAGGGGGCCTACGAGCAGTACTTC
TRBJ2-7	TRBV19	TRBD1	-	CASSKTGLPYEQYF	TGTGCCAGTAGTAAGACAGGGCTCCCCTACGAGCAGTACTTC